This T cell receptor (beta chain) came from a study of beta chain features in type 1 diabetes. Germline values: CDR1 SGHTA, CDR2 FQGNSA. The CDR3 length is 13 residues. Trimming cost V 5 bases and J 3 bases, with 10 bases left between them. Expressed TCRB transcripts were sequenced because the entire RNA isolate underwent reverse transcription. Sequencing was performed with immunoSEQ multiplex PCR; in TCRdb, only in-frame clones are kept and a portion is missing. The sample has around 690,000 clones, 12% seen once; the top ten hold about 0.11%. Points on this clone: The antigen is not known.

Regarding the study as a whole: Moderately but significantly shorter TCRB CDR3s were found in Type 1 diabetes patients in all four CD4+ subsets.

Sequencing used naive CD4+ T cells from blood. The chain links TRBV7-2 to TRBJ1-1, with D possibly being TRBD1 (6 bases). The sequence was obtained from a man in his thirties or forties with type 1 diabetes. The CDR3 nucleotides read TGTGCCAGCAGCCTAAACAGGGACACTGAAGCTTTCTTT. This encodes CASSLNRDTEAFF.